This note documents a single T cell receptor (beta chain) sequence. The data are from a study of T cell changes during pregnancy in multiple sclerosis. The data were produced by immunoSEQ multiplex PCR, yet TCRdb's version contains in-frame clones alone and is incomplete. The repertoire holds about 97,000 clones, with 90% as singletons. The CDR3 sequence is 15 residues long. With V trimmed by 2 bases and J by 2 bases, 4 bases remained unmatched. CDR1 is MDHEN and CDR2 is SYDVKM in the germline V gene. This sample comprised peripheral blood, obtained in the second trimester of pregnancy. This TCR came from a female donor in good health, enrolled as a control in a pregnancy study. V gene TRBV28 combines with J gene TRBJ2-7, with TRBD1 matching over 9 bases. The CDR3 loop is CASSLGTGSAYEQYF. Here the CDR3 DNA reads TGTGCCAGCAGTTTAGGGACAGGGTCTGCCTACGAGCAGTACTTC.